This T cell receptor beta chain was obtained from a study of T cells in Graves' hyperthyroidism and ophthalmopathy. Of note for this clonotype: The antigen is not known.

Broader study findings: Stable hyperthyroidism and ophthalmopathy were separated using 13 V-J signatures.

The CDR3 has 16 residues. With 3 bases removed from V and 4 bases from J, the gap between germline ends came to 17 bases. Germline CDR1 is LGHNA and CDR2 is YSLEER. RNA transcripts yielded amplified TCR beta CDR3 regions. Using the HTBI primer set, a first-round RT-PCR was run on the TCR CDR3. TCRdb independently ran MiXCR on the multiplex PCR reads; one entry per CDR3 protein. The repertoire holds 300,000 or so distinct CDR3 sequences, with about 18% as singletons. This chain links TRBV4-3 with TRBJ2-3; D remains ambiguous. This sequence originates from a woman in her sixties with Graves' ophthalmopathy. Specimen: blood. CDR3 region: CASSHVGHGSADTQYF. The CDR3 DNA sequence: TGCGCCAGCAGCCATGTGGGCCACGGATCCGCAGATACGCAGTATTTT.